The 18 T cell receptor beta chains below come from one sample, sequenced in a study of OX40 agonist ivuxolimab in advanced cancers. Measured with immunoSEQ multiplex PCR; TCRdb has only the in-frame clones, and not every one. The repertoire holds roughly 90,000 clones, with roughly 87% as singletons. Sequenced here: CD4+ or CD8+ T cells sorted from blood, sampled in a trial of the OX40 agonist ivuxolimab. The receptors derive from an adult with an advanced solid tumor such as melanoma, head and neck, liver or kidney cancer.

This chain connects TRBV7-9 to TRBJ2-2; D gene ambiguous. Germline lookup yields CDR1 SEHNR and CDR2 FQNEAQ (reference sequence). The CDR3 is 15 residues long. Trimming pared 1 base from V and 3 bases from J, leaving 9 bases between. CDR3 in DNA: TGTGCCAGCAGCTTAGGGCACAGCGACACCGGGGAGCTGTTTTTT. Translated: CASSLGHSDTGELFF.

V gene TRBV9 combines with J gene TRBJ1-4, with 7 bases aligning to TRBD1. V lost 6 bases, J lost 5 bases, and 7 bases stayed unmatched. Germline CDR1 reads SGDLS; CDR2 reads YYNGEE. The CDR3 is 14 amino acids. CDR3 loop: CASNRQGLNEKLFF. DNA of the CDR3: TGTGCCAGCAACAGACAGGGCTTGAATGAAAAACTGTTTTTT.

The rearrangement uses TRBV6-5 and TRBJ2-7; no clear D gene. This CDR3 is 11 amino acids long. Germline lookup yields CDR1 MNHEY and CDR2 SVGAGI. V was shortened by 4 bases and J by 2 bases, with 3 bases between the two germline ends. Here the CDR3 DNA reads TGTGCCAGCAGTTTCACCTACGAGCAGTACTTC. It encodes CASSFTYEQYF.

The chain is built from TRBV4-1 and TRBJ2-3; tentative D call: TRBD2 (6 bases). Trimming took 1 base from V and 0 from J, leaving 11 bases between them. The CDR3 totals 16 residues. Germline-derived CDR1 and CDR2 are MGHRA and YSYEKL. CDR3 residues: CASSQVGAGSTDTQYF. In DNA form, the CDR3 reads TGCGCCAGCAGCCAAGTAGGGGCGGGGAGCACAGATACGCAGTATTTT.

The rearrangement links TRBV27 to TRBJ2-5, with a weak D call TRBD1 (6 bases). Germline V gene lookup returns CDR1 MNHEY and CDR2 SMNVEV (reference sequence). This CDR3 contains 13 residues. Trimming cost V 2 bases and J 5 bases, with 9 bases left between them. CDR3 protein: CASSLQGLETQYF. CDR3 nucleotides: TGTGCCAGCAGTTTACAGGGGCTGGAGACCCAGTACTTC.

The DNA for the CDR3 is TGTGCCAGCAGCCCGGACACCTCCTACGAGCAGTACTTC. Protein product: CASSPDTSYEQYF. The rearrangement joins TRBV11-3 to TRBJ2-7; tentative D call: TRBD1 (5 bases). The CDR3 totals 13 residues. V was cut by 5 bases and J by 0 bases, with 8 bases left in between. From germline, CDR1 is SGHNT and CDR2 YENEEA.

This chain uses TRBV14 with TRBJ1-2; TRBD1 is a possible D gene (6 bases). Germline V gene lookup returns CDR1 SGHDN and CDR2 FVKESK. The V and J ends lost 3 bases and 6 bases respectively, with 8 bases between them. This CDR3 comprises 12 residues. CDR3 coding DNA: TGTGCCAGCAGCCAGGCAGGGGATGGCTACACCTTC. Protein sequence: CASSQAGDGYTF.

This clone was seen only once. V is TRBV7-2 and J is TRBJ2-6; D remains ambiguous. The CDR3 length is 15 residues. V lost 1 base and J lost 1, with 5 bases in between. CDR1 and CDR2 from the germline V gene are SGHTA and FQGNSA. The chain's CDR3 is CASSLVSSGANVLTF. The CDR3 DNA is TGTGCCAGCAGCTTAGTGTCGTCTGGGGCCAACGTCCTGACTTTC. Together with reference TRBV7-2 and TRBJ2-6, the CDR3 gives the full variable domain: GAGVSQSPSNKVTEKGKDVELRCDPISGHTALYWYRQSLGQGLEFLIYFQGNSAPDKSGLPSDRFSAERTGGSVSTLTIQRTQQEDSAVYLCASSLVSSGANVLTFGAGSRLTVL.

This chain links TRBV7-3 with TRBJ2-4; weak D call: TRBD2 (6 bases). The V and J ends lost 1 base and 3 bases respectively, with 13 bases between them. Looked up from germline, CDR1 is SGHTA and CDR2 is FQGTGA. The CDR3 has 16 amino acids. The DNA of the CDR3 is TGTGCCAGCAGCTTAAGTGAGGGGCGGGACAAAAACATTCAGTACTTC. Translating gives CASSLSEGRDKNIQYF. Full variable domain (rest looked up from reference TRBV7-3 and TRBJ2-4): GAGVSQTPSNKVTEKGKYVELRCDPISGHTALYWYRQSLGQGPEFLIYFQGTGAADDSGLPNDRFFAVRPEGSVSTLKIQRTERGDSAVYLCASSLSEGRDKNIQYFGAGTRLSVL.

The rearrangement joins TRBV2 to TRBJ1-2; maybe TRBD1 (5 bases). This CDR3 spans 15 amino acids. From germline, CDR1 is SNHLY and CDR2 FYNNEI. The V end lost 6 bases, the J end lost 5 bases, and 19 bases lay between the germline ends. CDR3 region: CASSPRTSLGYGYTF. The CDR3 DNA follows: TGTGCCAGCAGCCCCAGGACATCCCTGGGGTATGGCTACACCTTC.

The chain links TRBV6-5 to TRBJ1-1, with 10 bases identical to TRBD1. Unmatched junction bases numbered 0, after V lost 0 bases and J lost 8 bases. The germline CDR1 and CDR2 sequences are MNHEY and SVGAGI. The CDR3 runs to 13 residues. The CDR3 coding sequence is TGTGCCAGCAGTTACTCGACAGGGGGCGAAGCTTTCTTT. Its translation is CASSYSTGGEAFF.

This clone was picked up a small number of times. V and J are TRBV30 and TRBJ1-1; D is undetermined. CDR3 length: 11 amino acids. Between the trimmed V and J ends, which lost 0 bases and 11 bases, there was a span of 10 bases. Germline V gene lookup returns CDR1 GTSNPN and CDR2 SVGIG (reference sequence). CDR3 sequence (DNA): TGTGCCTGGAGTGTAAGCGTAAGGGCTTTCTTT. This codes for CAWSVSVRAFF. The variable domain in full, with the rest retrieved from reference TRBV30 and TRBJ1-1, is SQTIHQWPATLVQPVGSPLSLECTVEGTSNPNLYWYRQAAGRGLQLLFYSVGIGQISSEVPQNLSASRPQDRQFILSSKKLLLSDSGFYLCAWSVSVRAFFGQGTRLTVV.

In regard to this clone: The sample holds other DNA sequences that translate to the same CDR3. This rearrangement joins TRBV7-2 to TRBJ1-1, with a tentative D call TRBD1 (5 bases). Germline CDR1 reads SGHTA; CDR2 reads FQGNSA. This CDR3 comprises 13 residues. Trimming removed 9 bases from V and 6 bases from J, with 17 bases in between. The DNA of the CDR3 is TGTGCCAGTAGACAGCGCCTTAACGCTGAAGCTTTCTTT. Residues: CASRQRLNAEAFF. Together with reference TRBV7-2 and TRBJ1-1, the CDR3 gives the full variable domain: GAGVSQSPSNKVTEKGKDVELRCDPISGHTALYWYRQSLGQGLEFLIYFQGNSAPDKSGLPSDRFSAERTGGSVSTLTIQRTQQEDSAVYLCASRQRLNAEAFFGQGTRLTVV.

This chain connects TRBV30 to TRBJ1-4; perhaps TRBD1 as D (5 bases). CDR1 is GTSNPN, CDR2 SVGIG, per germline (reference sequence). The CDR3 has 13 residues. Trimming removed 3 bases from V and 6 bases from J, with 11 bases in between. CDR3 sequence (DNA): TGTGCCTGGAGCCGAGGGGAGGATGAAAAACTGTTTTTT. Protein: CAWSRGEDEKLFF.

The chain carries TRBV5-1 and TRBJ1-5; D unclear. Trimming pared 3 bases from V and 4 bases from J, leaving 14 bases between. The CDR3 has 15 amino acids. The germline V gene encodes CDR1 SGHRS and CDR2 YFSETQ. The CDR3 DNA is TGCGCCAGCAGCTCGGATGGCGACACTAATCAGCCCCAGCATTTT. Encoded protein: CASSSDGDTNQPQHF.

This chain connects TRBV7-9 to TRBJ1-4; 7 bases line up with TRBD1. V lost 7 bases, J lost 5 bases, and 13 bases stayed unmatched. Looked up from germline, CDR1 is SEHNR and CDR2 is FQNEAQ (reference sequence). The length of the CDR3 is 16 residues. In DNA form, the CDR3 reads TGTGCCAGCACAGGACAGGAACTAGGAGGCAATGAAAAACTGTTTTTT. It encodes CASTGQELGGNEKLFF. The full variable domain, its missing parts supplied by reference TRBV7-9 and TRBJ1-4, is DTGVSQNPRHKITKRGQNVTFRCDPISEHNRLYWYRQTLGQGPEFLTYFQNEAQLEKSRLLSDRFSAERPKGSFSTLEIQRTEQGDSAMYLCASTGQELGGNEKLFFGSGTQLSVL.

Here the CDR3 reads CASRLQGGREKLFF. In DNA, the CDR3 is TGTGCCAGCAGATTACAGGGGGGAAGGGAAAAACTGTTTTTT. The V and J genes are TRBV27 and TRBJ1-4; TRBD1 agrees at 8 bases. V shed 6 bases and J 8 bases; nucleotides not matched to a gene: 8. The germline CDR1 and CDR2 sequences are MNHEY and SMNVEV (reference sequence). The CDR3 sequence is 14 residues long.

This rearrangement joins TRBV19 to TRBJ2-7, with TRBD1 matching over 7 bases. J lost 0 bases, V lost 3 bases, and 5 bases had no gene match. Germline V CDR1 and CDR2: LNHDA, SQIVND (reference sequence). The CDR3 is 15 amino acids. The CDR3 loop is CASSIGRGISYEQYF. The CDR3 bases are TGTGCCAGTAGTATTGGCAGGGGGATCTCCTACGAGCAGTACTTC.